The rows below give T cell receptor beta chains drawn from one sample of a study of T cell responses to AZD1222 COVID-19 vaccine. TCRdb's copy holds only in-frame clones and misses some; the assay was immunoSEQ multiplex PCR. Here the sample spans 180,000 or so clones, over 85% being singletons. The material was peripheral blood, obtained on day 0 of AZD1222 vaccination. The receptors were gathered from an adult in good health. Both conserved end residues are part of each CDR3. The order of the fields is J gene, V gene, D gene, CDR3 DNA, CDR3 protein. D genes are given only for firm matches.

TRBJ1-5	TRBV6-5	-	TGTGCCGGAAGTCAGGCCGCCGGTTGGAATCAGCCCCAGCATTTT	CAGSQAAGWNQPQHF
TRBJ2-7	TRBV12-3/TRBV12-4	-	TGTGCCAGCAGACCCGGGACAACCTACGAGCAGTACTTC	CASRPGTTYEQYF
TRBJ2-3	TRBV6-2/TRBV6-3	-	TGTGCCAGCACCCCAGCCTCTGGGCGGGACACAGATACGCAGTATTTT	CASTPASGRDTDTQYF
TRBJ2-4	TRBV27	-	TGTGCCAGCAGTTTCTTGGGGGTGGGCAAAAACATTCAGTACTTC	CASSFLGVGKNIQYF
TRBJ2-3	TRBV29-1	TRBD2	TGCAGCGTTGATTCATTAGCGGGAGCCACAGATACGCAGTATTTT	CSVDSLAGATDTQYF
TRBJ1-2	TRBV7-9	TRBD1	TGTGCCAGCAGCCGAGAGGACAGGGCGGTCGGTGGCTACACCTTC	CASSREDRAVGGYTF
TRBJ1-2	TRBV3-1/TRBV3-2	-	TGTGCCAGCAGCCTATACCGGGAGACCTATGGCTACACCTTC	CASSLYRETYGYTF
TRBJ2-7	TRBV6-5	-	TGTGCCAGCAGTTATAGTTTCCAGGGGACCTGGGAGCAGTACTTC	CASSYSFQGTWEQYF
TRBJ2-5	TRBV15	-	TGTGCCACCAGCGATGGCGTGGAAGAGACCCAGTACTTC	CATSDGVEETQYF
TRBJ2-2	TRBV29-1	-	TGCAGCGTTCCTATTGCATTTTCCACCGGGGAGCTGTTTTTT	CSVPIAFSTGELFF